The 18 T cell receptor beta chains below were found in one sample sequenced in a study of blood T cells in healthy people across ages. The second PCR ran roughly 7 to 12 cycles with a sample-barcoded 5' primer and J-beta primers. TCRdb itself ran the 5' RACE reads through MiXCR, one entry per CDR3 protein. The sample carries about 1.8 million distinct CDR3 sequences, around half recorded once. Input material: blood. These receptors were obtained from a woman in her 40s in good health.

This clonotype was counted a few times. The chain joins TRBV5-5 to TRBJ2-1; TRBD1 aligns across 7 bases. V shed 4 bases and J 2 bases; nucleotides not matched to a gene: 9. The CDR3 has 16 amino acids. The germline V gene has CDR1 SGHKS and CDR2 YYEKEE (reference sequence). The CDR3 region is CASSPYDRVAYNEQFF. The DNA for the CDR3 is TGTGCCAGCAGCCCCTACGACAGGGTAGCCTACAATGAGCAGTTCTTC.

The chain's CDR3 is CASSQQGQGEDEQYF. The CDR3 region has the DNA TGTGCCAGCAGCCAGCAGGGACAGGGAGAAGACGAGCAGTACTTC. This chain joins TRBV28 and TRBJ2-7, with 9 bases fitting TRBD1. The CDR3 is 15 amino acids. Trimming removed 6 bases from V and 5 bases from J; junction bases left unmatched: 11. The germline CDR1 and CDR2 sequences are MDHEN and SYDVKM.

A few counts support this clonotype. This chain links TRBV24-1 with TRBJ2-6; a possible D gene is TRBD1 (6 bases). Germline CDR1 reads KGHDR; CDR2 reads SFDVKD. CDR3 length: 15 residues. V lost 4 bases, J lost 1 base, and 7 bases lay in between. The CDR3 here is CATSEGQSGANVLTF. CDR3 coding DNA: TGTGCCACCAGTGAAGGACAGTCTGGGGCCAACGTCCTGACTTTC.

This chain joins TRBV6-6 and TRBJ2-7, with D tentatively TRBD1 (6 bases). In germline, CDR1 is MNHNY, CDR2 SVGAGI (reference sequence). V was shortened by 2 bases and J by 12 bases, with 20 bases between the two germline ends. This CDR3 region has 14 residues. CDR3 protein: CASSYSRGGETRYF. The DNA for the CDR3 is TGTGCCAGCAGTTACAGCAGGGGCGGAGAGACCCGGTACTTC.

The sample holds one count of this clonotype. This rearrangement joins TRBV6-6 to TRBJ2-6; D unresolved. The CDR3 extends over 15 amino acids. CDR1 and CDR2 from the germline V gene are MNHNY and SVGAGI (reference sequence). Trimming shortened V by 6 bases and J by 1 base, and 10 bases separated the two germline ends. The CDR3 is CASRKSTSGANVLTF. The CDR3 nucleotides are TGTGCCAGCAGGAAAAGTACTTCTGGGGCCAACGTCCTGACTTTC.

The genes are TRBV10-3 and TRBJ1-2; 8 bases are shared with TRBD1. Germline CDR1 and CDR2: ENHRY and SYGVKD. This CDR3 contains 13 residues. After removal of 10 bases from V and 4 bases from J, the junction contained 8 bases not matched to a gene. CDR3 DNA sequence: TGTGCCACGATGACAGGGGTGGGCTATGGCTACACCTTC. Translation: CATMTGVGYGYTF.

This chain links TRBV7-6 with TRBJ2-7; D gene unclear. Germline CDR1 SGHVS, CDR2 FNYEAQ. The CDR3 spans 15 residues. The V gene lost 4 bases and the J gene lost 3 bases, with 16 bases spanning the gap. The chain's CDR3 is CASSSAPGHLYEQYF. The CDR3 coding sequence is TGTGCCAGCAGCTCCGCCCCGGGCCACCTCTACGAGCAGTACTTC.

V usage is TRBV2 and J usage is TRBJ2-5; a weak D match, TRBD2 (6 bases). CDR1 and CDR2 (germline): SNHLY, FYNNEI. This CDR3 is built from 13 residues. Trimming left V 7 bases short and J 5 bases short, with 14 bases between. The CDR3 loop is CASTAGLVETQYF. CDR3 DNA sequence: TGTGCCAGCACGGCGGGGCTAGTGGAGACCCAGTACTTC.

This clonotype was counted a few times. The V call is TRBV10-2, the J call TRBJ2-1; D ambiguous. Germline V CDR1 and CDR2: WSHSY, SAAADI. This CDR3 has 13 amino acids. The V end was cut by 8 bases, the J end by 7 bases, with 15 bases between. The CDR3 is CASLTPLGNEQFF. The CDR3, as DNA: TGCGCCAGCCTAACCCCGCTAGGGAATGAGCAGTTCTTC.

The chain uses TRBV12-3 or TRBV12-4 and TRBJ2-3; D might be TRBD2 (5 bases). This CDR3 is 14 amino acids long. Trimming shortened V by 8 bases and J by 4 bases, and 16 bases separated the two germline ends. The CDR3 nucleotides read TGTGCCAGCCCCGACTACCTCCTCGCAGATACGCAGTATTTT. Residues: CASPDYLLADTQYF.

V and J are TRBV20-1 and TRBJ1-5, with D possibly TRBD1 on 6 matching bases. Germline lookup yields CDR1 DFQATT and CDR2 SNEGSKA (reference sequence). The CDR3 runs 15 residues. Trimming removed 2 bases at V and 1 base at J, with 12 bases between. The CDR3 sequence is CSARTGAGSNQPQHF. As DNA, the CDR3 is TGCAGTGCTAGAACGGGGGCAGGGAGCAATCAGCCCCAGCATTTT.

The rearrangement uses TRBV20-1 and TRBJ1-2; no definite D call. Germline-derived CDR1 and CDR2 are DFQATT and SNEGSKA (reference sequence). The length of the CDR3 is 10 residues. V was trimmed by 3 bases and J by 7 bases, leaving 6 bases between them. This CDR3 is CSARGSGYTF. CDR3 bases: TGCAGTGCTAGGGGGTCTGGCTACACCTTC.

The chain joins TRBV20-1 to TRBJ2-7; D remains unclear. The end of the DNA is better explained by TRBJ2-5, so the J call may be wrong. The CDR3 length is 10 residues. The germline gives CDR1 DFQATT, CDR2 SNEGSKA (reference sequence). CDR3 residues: CSASWETQYF. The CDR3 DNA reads TGCAGTGCTAGTTGGGAGACCCAGTACTTC.

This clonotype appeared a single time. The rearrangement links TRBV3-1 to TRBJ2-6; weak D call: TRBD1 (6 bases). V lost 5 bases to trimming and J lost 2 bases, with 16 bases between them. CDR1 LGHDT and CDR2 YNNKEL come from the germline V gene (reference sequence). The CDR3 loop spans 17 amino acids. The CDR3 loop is CASSVQGFTTGANVLTF. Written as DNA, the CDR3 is TGTGCCAGCAGCGTACAGGGTTTTACTACTGGGGCCAACGTCCTGACTTTC.

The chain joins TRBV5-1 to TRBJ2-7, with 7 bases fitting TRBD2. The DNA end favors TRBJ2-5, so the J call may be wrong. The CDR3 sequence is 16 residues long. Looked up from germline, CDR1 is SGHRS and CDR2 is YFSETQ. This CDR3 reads CASSLGTRDFQETQYF. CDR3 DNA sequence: TGCGCCAGCAGCTTGGGGACTAGGGATTTTCAAGAGACCCAGTACTTC.

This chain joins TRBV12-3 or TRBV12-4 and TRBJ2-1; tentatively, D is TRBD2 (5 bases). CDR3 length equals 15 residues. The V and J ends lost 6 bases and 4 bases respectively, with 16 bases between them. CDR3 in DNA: TGTGCCAGCAGCCCGGGGTCTGGTTTTTACAATGAGCAGTTCTTC. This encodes CASSPGSGFYNEQFF.

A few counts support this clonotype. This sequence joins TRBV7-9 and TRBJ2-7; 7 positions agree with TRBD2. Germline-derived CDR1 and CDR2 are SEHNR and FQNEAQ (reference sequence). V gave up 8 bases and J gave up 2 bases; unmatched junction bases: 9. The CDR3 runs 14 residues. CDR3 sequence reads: CASGGGRSAYEQYF. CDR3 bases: TGTGCCAGCGGCGGGGGAAGAAGCGCCTACGAGCAGTACTTC.

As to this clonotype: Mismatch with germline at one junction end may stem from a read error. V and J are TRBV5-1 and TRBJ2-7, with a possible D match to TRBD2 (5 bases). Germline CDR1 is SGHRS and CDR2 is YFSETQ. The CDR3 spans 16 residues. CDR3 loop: CASGLRSGESFYEQYF. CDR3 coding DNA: TGCGCCAGCGGCTTGAGGTCCGGGGAAAGCTTCTACGAGCAGTACTTC.